This T cell receptor beta chain was retrieved from a study of T-cell reconstitution after alpha-beta-depleted transplantation in children. Comments on this clonotype: Its specificity is unknown.

Study outcomes and limitations: About two months after transplant, alpha-beta T cells reportedly came from several hundred expanded graft clones. T-cell counts and diversity at one year following transplant were attributed mainly to newly produced T cells.

TCRbeta library preparation incorporated unique molecular identifiers. TCRdb passed the PCR reads through MiXCR, listing each CDR3 protein once. The sample has some 840,000 distinct CDR3 sequences; 16% are singletons. The trim removed 3 bases at V and 9 bases at J, leaving 12 bases unmatched. In germline, CDR1 is SGDLS, CDR2 YYNGEE. CDR3 length: 15 amino acids. Sequenced here: PBMCs, mostly from graft donor cells, sampled 360 days after TCRalphabeta/CD19-depleted stem cell transplant. The gene calls are TRBV9 and TRBJ2-1; 7 positions match TRBD2. The TCR comes from a male patient under 18 who had a stem cell transplant for acute lymphoblastic leukemia, so the T cells may come from the graft donor. The CDR3 DNA reads TGTGCCAGCAGCGCCAGCGGGAAGGGATCGGGTGAGCAGTTCTTC. It specifies CASSASGKGSGEQFF.